The source of this T cell receptor beta chain is a study of blood T cells in healthy people across ages. PCR was performed a second time for roughly 7 to 11 cycles using a sample-barcoded 5' primer and a J-beta primer mix. Every cDNA molecule carried a tag from a template-switch adaptor bearing 12 random nucleotides. TCRdb called the 5' RACE reads again in MiXCR, with one record for every CDR3 protein. The data contain about 1.8 million distinct CDR3 sequences, 49% of them singletons. Trimming took 4 bases from V and 4 from J; bases not matched to a gene: 10. Germline CDR1 MNHEY, CDR2 SMNVEV (reference sequence). The length of the CDR3 is 15 residues.

Sequencing was carried out using blood. The chain carries TRBV27 and TRBJ2-7; 7 bases map to TRBD1. The TCR originated in a middle-aged woman in good health. In DNA form, the CDR3 reads TGTGCCAGCAGTTGGGACCCGACAGGGCTATACGAGCAGTACTTC. Translated: CASSWDPTGLYEQYF.